This T cell receptor (beta chain) was recovered during a study of blood T cell repertoires in COVID-19. The overall study: Both acute and convalescent COVID-19 samples were obtained from the United States, Italy and Spain.

Assay: immunoSEQ multiplex PCR; the TCRdb copy retains only in-frame clones and omits some. The sample contains approximately 46,000 clones, 70% to 90% of which appear only once. The CDR3 is made up of 14 amino acids. Germline loops: CDR1 SNHLY, CDR2 FYNNEI. Between the trimmed V and J ends, which lost 3 bases and 4 bases, there was a span of 12 bases. What was sequenced was peripheral blood. This TCR came from a woman between 70 and 85 years old in a cohort sampled during active COVID-19. The V call is TRBV2, the J call TRBJ1-2; no reliable D call. As DNA, the CDR3 is TGTGCCAGCAGTGAGGGCAGCAAAAGCTATGGCTACACCTTC. Its translation is CASSEGSKSYGYTF.